A single sample is the source of the 10 T cell receptor beta chains below, sequenced in a study of vaccination and CD4 T cells after COVID-19 (dated by TCRdb to 2021 to 2024). Library creation used PCR. Sequenced using an Illumina iSeq 100. At the Johns Hopkins FTIC core, DNA from the cultured CD4+ T cells underwent TCR sequencing with the Oncomine TCR Beta short-read assay. In TCRdb, the public reads were trimmed at Q25 with fastp and aligned with MiXCR, with productive beta chains retained. All rows with the same CDR3 protein become a single entry with the most common DNA and genes. The sample includes over 10,000 distinct CDR3 sequences, with 25% to 35% observed a single time. 30% to 35% of the sample is held by the ten biggest clonotypes. No antigen is known for these receptors. The sample's treatment or condition, from its label and the paper: roughly ten-day PBMC culture with coronavirus spike peptide pools or control peptides (ViraFEST assay).

This specimen was CD4+ T cells from blood, cultured in vitro, taken before SARS-CoV-2 vaccination. These receptors all come from a human donor who received a COVID-19 vaccine.

This sequence joins TRBV2 and TRBJ2-3; D is perhaps TRBD1 or TRBD2 (5 bases each). V was pared by 5 bases and J by 11 bases, with 26 bases between. The CDR3 runs 16 residues. Looked up from germline, CDR1 is SNHLY and CDR2 is FYNNEI. This chain's CDR3 is CASSLSQGTSGWGQYF. In DNA, the CDR3 is TGTGCCAGCAGTTTGAGCCAGGGAACGAGCGGATGGGGGCAGTATTTT.

This clonotype is a singleton in its sample. Given a much more abundant clone one base away, this may be a read error. The gene calls are TRBV2 and TRBJ1-1, with a possible D match to TRBD1 (6 bases). V was cut by 7 bases and J by 5 bases, with 17 bases left in between. The CDR3 runs to 14 residues. CDR1 is SNHLY, CDR2 FYNNEI, per germline. The CDR3 DNA reads as TGTGCCAGCAATAAGGGGGTGGCGCTAACTGAAGCTTTCTTT. Translated, it gives CASNKGVALTEAFF.

V and J are TRBV19 and TRBJ2-5; 11 bases align to TRBD1. Germline V gene lookup returns CDR1 LNHDA and CDR2 SQIVND (reference sequence). With 4 bases clipped from V and 1 base from J, the junction kept 5 bases outside the gene matches. The CDR3 contains 16 residues. The CDR3 protein is CASSKGTGGRQETQYF. The CDR3 DNA reads as TGTGCCAGTAGTAAAGGGACAGGGGGACGCCAAGAGACCCAGTACTTC.

A word on this clonotype: The junction departs from germline at one end; a sequencing error may be responsible. The J gene is TRBJ2-5, the V gene TRBV7-2; D may be TRBD1 (5 bases). The germline V gene encodes CDR1 SGHTA and CDR2 FQGNSA. The CDR3 contains 14 residues. CDR3 in DNA: TGTGCCAACAGCTTCGGCAGGGCAGGAGAGACCCAGTACTTC. Translated: CANSFGRAGETQYF.

This rearrangement joins TRBV27 to TRBJ2-2; 11 nucleotides line up with TRBD1. This CDR3 comprises 14 residues. V trimming: 7 bases; J trimming: 7 bases; junction bases outside the gene matches: 5. Germline V lookup: CDR1 MNHEY, CDR2 SMNVEV (reference sequence). CDR3 amino acids: CASKDRGQNGELFF. Written as DNA, the CDR3 is TGTGCCAGCAAGGACAGGGGGCAAAACGGGGAGCTGTTTTTT.

The genes are TRBV5-6 and TRBJ2-3; D may correspond to TRBD1 or TRBD2 (6 bases each). Germline V gene sequence: CDR1 SGHDT, CDR2 YYEEEE. The V and J ends lost 3 bases and 3 bases respectively, with 17 bases between them. There are 16 residues in the CDR3. The CDR3 reads CASSYYGLGGTDTQYF. The CDR3 nucleotides read TGTGCCAGCAGCTACTATGGGCTAGGGGGGACAGATACGCAGTATTTT.

This clonotype has more than one count but fewer than ten. J is TRBJ2-6 and V is TRBV6-5, with D unresolved. V was trimmed by 3 bases and J by 0 bases, leaving 6 bases between them. The CDR3 has 15 amino acids. Germline V gene lookup returns CDR1 MNHEY and CDR2 SVGAGI. CDR3 amino acids: CASSYSVSGANVLTF. The CDR3, as DNA: TGTGCCAGCAGTTATTCGGTCTCTGGGGCCAACGTCCTGACTTTC.

This clonotype was picked up a small number of times. The gene calls are TRBV20-1 and TRBJ2-5; the match to TRBD2 covers 16 bases. The V gene end was trimmed by 7 bases and the J gene end by 3 bases; junction bases not matched to a gene: 8. Germline V gene sequence: CDR1 DFQATT, CDR2 SNEGSKA (reference sequence). The CDR3 is 16 amino acids. The CDR3 loop is CSVLGTSGGGEETQYF. CDR3 DNA sequence: TGCAGTGTTCTTGGGACTAGCGGGGGGGGCGAAGAGACCCAGTACTTC.

This chain links TRBV18 with TRBJ1-2, with a weak D call TRBD1 (5 bases). From germline, CDR1 is KGHSH and CDR2 LQKENI. The CDR3 contains 14 residues. Trimming stripped 3 bases from V and 7 bases from J, with 15 bases between. In nucleotides, the CDR3 is TGTGCCAGCTCACCGTCTGAGGCCGGGGGTGGCTACACCTTC. Translation gives CASSPSEAGGGYTF.

This clonotype was detected only once. The chain carries TRBV5-1 and TRBJ1-3, with no clear D. Per germline, CDR1 SGHRS and CDR2 YFSETQ. This CDR3 spans 16 amino acids. V lost 1 base and J 4 bases, leaving 15 bases between the germline ends. The CDR3 DNA follows: TGCGCCAGCAGCTTGTTGGTTTCCGGAAGAGGAAACACCATATATTTT. Its protein is CASSLLVSGRGNTIYF.